One sample yielded the 10 T cell receptor beta chains listed below, sequenced in a study of human T cells and chemical hapten exposure. Regarding time point: pre-sensitization, week 0. Treatment given: therapeutic diphenylcyclopropenone sensitization with weekly scalp DPC. TCRdb passed the RACE reads through MiXCR, listing each CDR3 protein once. Of 300,000 to 450,000 distinct CDR3 sequences listed, 4.5% to 5.5% are singletons. This specimen consisted of whole blood, obtained in connection with sensitization to the hapten diphenylcyclopropenone (DPC). The receptors come from a woman between 50 and 59 years old with alopecia areata. Some clones in this sample may be carry-over from other donors' samples.

This clonotype occurred a few times. This chain uses TRBV7-9 with TRBJ1-4; possible D gene TRBD1, 5 bases. The CDR3 length is 15 residues. The germline V gene has CDR1 SEHNR and CDR2 FQNEAQ (reference sequence). The V end was cut by 5 bases, the J end by 1 base, with 11 bases between. The CDR3 spells CASSPPGQTNEKLFF. For the CDR3, the DNA is TGTGCCAGCAGCCCTCCAGGGCAAACTAATGAAAAACTGTTTTTT.

Details on this clonotype: The CDR3 end shows no conserved phenylalanine or tryptophan, and so a read error is likely. It is unclear where the CDR3 begins or ends on the DNA, so no DNA is shown, and the CDR3 is as TCRdb lists it. This chain joins TRBV6-7 and TRBJ2-7; TRBD2 was called by the table and not checked on the DNA. TRBV6-7 is an ORF; its function is uncertain. The CDR3 numbers 11 amino acids, ends counted. The CDR3 region is CASSAGTSDCG.

J is TRBJ2-5 and V is TRBV20-1; 7 nucleotides line up with TRBD1. Germline lookup yields CDR1 DFQATT and CDR2 SNEGSKA (reference sequence). V shed 3 bases, J shed 3 bases, and the junction held 4 bases outside the gene matches. The CDR3 length is 13 residues. The CDR3 is CSASPTGKETQYF. CDR3 in DNA: TGCAGTGCTAGCCCGACAGGGAAAGAGACCCAGTACTTC.

This clonotype appeared a few times. The genes are TRBV10-3 and TRBJ1-3; no clear D. V gave up 2 bases and J gave up 0 bases, with 8 bases separating them. The germline CDR1 and CDR2 sequences are ENHRY and SYGVKD. This CDR3 comprises 15 residues. CDR3 nucleotides: TGTGCCATCAGTGAGGGGCGACTCTCTGGAAACACCATATATTTT. Translated: CAISEGRLSGNTIYF.

In this sample, this clonotype turned up a few times. The rearrangement uses TRBV6-1 and TRBJ1-1; D is unclear. This CDR3 spans 14 amino acids. Looked up from germline, CDR1 is MNHNS and CDR2 is SASEGT. Trimming took off 2 bases at V and 5 bases at J, with 12 bases between the two ends. The chain's CDR3 is CASSERGSVTEAFF. The DNA for the CDR3 is TGTGCCAGCAGTGAACGAGGGTCGGTTACTGAAGCTTTCTTT.

In regard to this clonotype: A much larger clone differs from this one at a single base, so this may be a read error. The chain joins TRBV21-1 to TRBJ2-7. TRBV21-1 is annotated as a pseudogene. This CDR3 spans 15 amino acids. The CDR3 region is CASSNRVLSSYEQYF. The CDR3 DNA reads as TGTGCCAGCAGCAATAGGGTTTTGAGCTCCTACGAGCAGTACTTC.

This clonotype was counted many times. The rearrangement uses TRBV7-2 and TRBJ2-3; the D gene is possibly TRBD2 (6 bases). Trimming left V 5 bases short and J 0 bases short, with 21 bases between. The V gene's germline CDR1 is SGHTA and CDR2 FQGNSA. This CDR3 is built from 18 residues. The CDR3 loop reads CASSPGTPWGTSTDTQYF. As DNA, the CDR3 is TGTGCCAGCAGCCCGGGGACCCCTTGGGGGACTAGCACAGATACGCAGTATTTT. Based on the CDR3 plus reference TRBV7-2 and TRBJ2-3, the full variable domain is GAGVSQSPSNKVTEKGKDVELRCDPISGHTALYWYRQSLGQGLEFLIYFQGNSAPDKSGLPSDRFSAERTGGSVSTLTIQRTQQEDSAVYLCASSPGTPWGTSTDTQYFGPGTRLTVL.

As concerns this clonotype: Given a much more abundant clone one base away, this may be a read error. The CDR3 does not close with the conserved phenylalanine or tryptophan, likely indicating a read error. The chain uses TRBV29-1 and TRBJ1-2; D gene unclear. This CDR3 region has 11 residues. V lost 4 bases and J lost 3, with 6 bases in between. CDR1 and CDR2 from the germline V gene are SQVTM and ANQGSEA. The CDR3 loop reads CSVGEDYGYTL. The CDR3 nucleotides are TGCAGCGTTGGAGAGGACTATGGCTACACCCTC.

This clonotype showed up many times. The chain joins TRBV5-1 to TRBJ2-5, with TRBD1 matching 8 bases. V shed 3 bases and J 1 base; nucleotides not matched to a gene: 5. Looked up from germline, CDR1 is SGHRS and CDR2 is YFSETQ. The CDR3 extends over 15 amino acids. CDR3 in DNA: TGCGCCAGCAGCTCCGGTCAGGGGGCCCAAGAGACCCAGTACTTC. Its protein product is CASSSGQGAQETQYF.

This clonotype was detected ten times or more. The rearrangement joins TRBV24-1 to TRBJ2-1, with D hard to call. The germline V gene encodes CDR1 KGHDR and CDR2 SFDVKD. With 1 base removed from V and 4 bases from J, the gap between germline ends came to 7 bases. This CDR3 region has 14 residues. In DNA, the CDR3 is TGTGCCACCAGTGATTTTTCCACATACAATGAGCAGTTCTTC. Its protein product is CATSDFSTYNEQFF.